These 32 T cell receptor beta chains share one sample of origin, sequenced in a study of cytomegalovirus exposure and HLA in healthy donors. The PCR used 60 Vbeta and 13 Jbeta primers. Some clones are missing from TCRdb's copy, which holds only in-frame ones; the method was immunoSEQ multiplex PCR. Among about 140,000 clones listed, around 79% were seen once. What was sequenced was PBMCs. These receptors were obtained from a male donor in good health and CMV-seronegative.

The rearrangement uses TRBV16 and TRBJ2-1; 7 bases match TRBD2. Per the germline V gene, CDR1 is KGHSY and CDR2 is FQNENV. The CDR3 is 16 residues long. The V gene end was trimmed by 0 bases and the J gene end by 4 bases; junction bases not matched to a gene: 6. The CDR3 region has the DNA TGTGCCAGCAGCCAATCGCGGGGGAATCTATACAATGAGCAGTTCTTC. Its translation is CASSQSRGNLYNEQFF.

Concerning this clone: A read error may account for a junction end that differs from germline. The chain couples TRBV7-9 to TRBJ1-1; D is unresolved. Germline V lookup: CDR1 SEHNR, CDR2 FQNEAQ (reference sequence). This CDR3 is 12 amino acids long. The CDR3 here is CSSSVINTEAFF. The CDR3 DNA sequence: TGTTCCAGCAGCGTAATCAACACTGAAGCTTTCTTT.

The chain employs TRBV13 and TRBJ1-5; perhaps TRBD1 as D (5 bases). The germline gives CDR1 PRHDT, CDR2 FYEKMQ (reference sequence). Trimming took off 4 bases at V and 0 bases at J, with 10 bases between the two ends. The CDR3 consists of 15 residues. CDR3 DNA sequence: TGTGCCAGCAGCTCACAGGATAATAGCAATCAGCCCCAGCATTTT. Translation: CASSSQDNSNQPQHF.

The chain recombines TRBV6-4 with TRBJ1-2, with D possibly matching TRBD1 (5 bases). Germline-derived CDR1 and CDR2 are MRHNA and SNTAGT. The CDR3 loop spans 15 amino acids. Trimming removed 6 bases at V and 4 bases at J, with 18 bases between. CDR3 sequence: CASSPSGQGGYGYTF. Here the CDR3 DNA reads TGTGCCAGCAGCCCCTCGGGCCAGGGAGGCTATGGCTACACCTTC.

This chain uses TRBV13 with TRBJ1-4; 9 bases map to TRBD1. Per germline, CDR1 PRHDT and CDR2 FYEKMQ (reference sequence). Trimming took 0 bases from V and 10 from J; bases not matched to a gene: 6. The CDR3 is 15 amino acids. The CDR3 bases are TGTGCCAGCAGCTTAGGCACAGGGGGCATTGGAAAACTGTTTTTT. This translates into CASSLGTGGIGKLFF.

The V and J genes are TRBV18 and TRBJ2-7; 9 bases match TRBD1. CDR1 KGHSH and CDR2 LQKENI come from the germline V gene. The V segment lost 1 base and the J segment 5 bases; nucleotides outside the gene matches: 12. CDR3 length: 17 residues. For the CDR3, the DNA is TGTGCCAGCTCACCACGGGAGACCGGGACAGGGATCCACGAGCAGTACTTC. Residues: CASSPRETGTGIHEQYF.

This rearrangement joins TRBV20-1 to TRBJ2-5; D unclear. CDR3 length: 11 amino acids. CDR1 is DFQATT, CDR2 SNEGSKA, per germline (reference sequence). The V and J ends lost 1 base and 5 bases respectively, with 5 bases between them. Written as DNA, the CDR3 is TGCAGTGCTAGAGCGGGTGAGACCCAGTACTTC. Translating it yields CSARAGETQYF.

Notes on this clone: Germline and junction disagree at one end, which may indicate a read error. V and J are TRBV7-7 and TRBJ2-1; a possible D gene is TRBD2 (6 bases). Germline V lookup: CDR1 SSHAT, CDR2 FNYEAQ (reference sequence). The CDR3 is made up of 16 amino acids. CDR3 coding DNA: TGTGCTAGCAGCTTAGCGGCGAGGAGCTCCTACAATGAGCAGTTCTTC. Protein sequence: CASSLAARSSYNEQFF.

CDR3 amino acids: CASSAGIRGTNEKLFF. The CDR3 coding sequence is TGTGCCAGCAGCGCGGGTATCAGGGGGACTAATGAAAAACTGTTTTTT. This sequence joins TRBV11-2 and TRBJ1-4, with TRBD1 identical over 7 bases. The CDR3 is 16 residues long. Germline CDR1 reads SGHAT; CDR2 reads FQNNGV. Unmatched junction bases numbered 8, after V lost 5 bases and J lost 2 bases.

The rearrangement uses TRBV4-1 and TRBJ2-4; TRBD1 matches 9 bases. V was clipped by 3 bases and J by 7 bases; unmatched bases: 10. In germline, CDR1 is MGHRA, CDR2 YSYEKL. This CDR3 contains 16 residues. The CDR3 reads CASSHTETGGINIQYF. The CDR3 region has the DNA TGCGCCAGCAGCCATACAGAGACAGGGGGTATCAACATTCAGTACTTC.

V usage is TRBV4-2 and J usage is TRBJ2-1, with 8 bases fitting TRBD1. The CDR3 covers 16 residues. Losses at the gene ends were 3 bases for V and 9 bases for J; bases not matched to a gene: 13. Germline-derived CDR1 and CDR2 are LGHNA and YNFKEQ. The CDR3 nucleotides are TGTGCCAGCAGCCAGCAGGGGGCGCAAATTCAGGGTGAGCAGTTCTTC. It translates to CASSQQGAQIQGEQFF.

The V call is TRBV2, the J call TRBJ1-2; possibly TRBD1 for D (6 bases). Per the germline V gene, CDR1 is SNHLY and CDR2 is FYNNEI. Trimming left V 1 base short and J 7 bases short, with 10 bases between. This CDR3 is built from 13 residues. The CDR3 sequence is CASSEVQGVGYTF. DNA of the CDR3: TGTGCCAGCAGTGAAGTACAGGGAGTTGGCTACACCTTC.

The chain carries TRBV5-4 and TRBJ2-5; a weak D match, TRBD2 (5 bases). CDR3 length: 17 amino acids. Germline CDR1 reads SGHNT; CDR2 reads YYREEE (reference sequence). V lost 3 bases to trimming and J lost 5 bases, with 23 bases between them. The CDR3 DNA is TGTGCCAGCAGCTCCGGAGCTGGGCGGGCCGGGGAGGAGACCCAGTACTTC. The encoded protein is CASSSGAGRAGEETQYF. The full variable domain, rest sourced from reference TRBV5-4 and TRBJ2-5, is ETGVTQSPTHLIKTRGQQVTLRCSSQSGHNTVSWYQQALGQGPQFIFQYYREEENGRGNFPPRFSGLQFPNYSSELNVNALELDDSALYLCASSSGAGRAGEETQYFGPGTRLLVL.

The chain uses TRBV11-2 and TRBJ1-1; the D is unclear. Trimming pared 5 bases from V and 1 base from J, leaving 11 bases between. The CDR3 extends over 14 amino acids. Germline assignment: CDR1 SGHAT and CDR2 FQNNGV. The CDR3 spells CASSAGRTNTEAFF. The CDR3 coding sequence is TGTGCCAGCAGCGCTGGCCGCACGAACACTGAAGCTTTCTTT. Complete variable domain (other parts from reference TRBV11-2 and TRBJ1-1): EAGVAQSPRYKIIEKRQSVAFWCNPISGHATLYWYQQILGQGPKLLIQFQNNGVVDDSQLPKDRFSAERLKGVDSTLKIQPAKLEDSAVYLCASSAGRTNTEAFFGQGTRLTVV.

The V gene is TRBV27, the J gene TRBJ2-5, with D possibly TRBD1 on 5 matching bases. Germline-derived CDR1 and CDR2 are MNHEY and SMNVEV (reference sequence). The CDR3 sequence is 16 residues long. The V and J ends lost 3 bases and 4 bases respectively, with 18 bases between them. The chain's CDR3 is CASSFRGQGRGETQYF. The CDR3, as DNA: TGTGCCAGCAGTTTTCGCGGTCAGGGTAGGGGAGAGACCCAGTACTTC.

CDR3 loop: CASSPRGGWTDTQYF. In DNA form, the CDR3 reads TGTGCCAGCAGCCCCCGGGGGGGCTGGACAGATACGCAGTATTTT. This rearrangement joins TRBV7-3 to TRBJ2-3; TRBD2 matches at 8 bases. The CDR3 has 15 residues. V lost 5 bases, J lost 3 bases, and 7 bases stayed unmatched. Germline assignment: CDR1 SGHTA and CDR2 FQGTGA.

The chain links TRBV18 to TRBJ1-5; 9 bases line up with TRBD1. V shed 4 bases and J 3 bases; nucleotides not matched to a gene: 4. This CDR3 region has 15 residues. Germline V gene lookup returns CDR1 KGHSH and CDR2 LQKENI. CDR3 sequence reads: CASSLGQGNNQPQHF. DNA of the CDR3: TGTGCCAGCTCACTGGGACAGGGTAACAATCAGCCCCAGCATTTT.

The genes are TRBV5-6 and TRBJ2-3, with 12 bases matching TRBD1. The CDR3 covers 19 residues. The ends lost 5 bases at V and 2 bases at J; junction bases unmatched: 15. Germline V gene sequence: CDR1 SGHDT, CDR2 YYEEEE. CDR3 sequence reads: CASSPPGQGARGITDTQYF. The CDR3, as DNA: TGTGCCAGCAGTCCTCCGGGACAGGGGGCAAGAGGCATCACAGATACGCAGTATTTT. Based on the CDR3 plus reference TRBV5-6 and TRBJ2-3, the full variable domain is DAGVTQSPTHLIKTRGQQVTLRCSPKSGHDTVSWYQQALGQGPQFIFQYYEEEERQRGNFPDRFSGHQFPNYSSELNVNALLLGDSALYLCASSPPGQGARGITDTQYFGPGTRLTVL.

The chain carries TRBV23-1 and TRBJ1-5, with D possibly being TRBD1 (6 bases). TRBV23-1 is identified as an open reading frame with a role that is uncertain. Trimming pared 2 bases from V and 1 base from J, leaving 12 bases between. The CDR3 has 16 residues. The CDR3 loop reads CASSQRKGDSNQPQHF. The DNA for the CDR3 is TGCGCCAGCAGTCAAAGGAAGGGGGACAGCAATCAGCCCCAGCATTTT.

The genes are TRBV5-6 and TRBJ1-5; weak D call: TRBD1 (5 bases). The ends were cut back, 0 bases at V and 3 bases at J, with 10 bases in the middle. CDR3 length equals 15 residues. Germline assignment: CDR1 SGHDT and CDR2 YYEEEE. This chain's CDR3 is CASSLGGGVNQPQHF. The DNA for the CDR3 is TGTGCCAGCAGCTTGGGGGGCGGGGTCAATCAGCCCCAGCATTTT.

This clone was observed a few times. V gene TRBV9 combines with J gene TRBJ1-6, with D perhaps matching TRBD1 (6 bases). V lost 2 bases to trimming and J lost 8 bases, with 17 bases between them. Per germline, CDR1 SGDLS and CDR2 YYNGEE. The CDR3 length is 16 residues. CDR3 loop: CASSVGGARGDSPLHF. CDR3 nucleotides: TGTGCCAGCAGCGTGGGGGGGGCTAGGGGGGATTCACCCCTCCACTTT.

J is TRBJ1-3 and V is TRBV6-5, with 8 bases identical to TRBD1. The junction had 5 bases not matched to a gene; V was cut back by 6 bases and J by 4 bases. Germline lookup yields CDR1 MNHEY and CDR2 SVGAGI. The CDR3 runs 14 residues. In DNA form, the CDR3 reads TGTGCCAGCAGACGGGACAGGACCGGAAACACCATATATTTT. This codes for CASRRDRTGNTIYF.

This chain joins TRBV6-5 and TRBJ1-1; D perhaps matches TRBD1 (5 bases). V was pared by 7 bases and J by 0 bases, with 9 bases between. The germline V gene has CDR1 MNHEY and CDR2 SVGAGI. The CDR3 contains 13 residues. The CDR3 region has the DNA TGTGCCAGCACCATGACAGTGAACACTGAAGCTTTCTTT. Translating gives CASTMTVNTEAFF.

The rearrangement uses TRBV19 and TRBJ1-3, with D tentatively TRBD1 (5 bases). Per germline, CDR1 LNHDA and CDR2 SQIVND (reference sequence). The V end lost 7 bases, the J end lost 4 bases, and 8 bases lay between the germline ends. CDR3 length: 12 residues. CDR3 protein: CASTGPGNTIYF. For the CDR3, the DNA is TGTGCCAGTACAGGGCCCGGAAACACCATATATTTT.

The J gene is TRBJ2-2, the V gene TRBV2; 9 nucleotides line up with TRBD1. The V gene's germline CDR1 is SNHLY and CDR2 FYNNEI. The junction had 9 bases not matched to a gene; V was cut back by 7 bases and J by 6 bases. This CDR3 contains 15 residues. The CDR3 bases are TGTGCCAGCAAAGACAGGGGGTTTGAGGCCGGGGAGCTGTTTTTT. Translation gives CASKDRGFEAGELFF. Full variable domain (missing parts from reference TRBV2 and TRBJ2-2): EPEVTQTPSHQVTQMGQEVILRCVPISNHLYFYWYRQILGQKVEFLVSFYNNEISEKSEIFDDQFSVERPDGSNFTLKIRSTKLEDSAMYFCASKDRGFEAGELFFGEGSRLTVL.

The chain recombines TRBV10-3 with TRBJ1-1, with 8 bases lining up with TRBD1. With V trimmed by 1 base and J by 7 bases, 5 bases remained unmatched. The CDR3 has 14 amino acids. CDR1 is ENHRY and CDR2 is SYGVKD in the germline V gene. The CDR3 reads CAISEWQGAIEAFF. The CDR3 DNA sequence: TGTGCCATCAGTGAGTGGCAGGGGGCTATTGAAGCTTTCTTT.

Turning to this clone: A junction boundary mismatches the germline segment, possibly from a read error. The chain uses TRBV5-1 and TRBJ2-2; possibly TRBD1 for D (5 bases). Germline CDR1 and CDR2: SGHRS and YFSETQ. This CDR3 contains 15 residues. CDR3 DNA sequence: TGCCCCAGCAGCTTGGGGCCCGCGAACACCGGGGAGCTGTTTTTT. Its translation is CPSSLGPANTGELFF.

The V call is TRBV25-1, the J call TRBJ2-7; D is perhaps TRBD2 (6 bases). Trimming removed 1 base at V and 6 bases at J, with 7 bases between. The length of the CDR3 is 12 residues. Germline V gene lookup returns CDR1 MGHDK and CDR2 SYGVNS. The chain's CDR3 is CASSEFGSEQYF. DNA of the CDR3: TGTGCCAGCAGTGAATTCGGGAGCGAGCAGTACTTC.

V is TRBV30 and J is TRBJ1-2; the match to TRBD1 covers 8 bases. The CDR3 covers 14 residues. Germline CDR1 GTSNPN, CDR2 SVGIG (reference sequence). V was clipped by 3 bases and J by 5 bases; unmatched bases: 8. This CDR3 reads CAWSRGQGPYGYTF. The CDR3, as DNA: TGTGCCTGGAGCCGTGGACAGGGACCGTATGGCTACACCTTC.

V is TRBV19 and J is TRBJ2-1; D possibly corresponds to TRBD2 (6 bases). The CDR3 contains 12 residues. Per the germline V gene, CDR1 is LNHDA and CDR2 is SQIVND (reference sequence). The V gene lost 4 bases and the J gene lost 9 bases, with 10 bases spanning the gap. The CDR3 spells CASSTGLREQFF. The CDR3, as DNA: TGTGCCAGTAGTACGGGACTTCGTGAGCAGTTCTTC.

CDR3 amino acids: CASSPDAGDQPQHF. CDR3 in DNA: TGTGCCAGCTCACCTGATGCCGGTGATCAGCCCCAGCATTTT. This sequence joins TRBV18 and TRBJ1-5, with D hard to call. This CDR3 is 14 amino acids long. From germline, CDR1 is KGHSH and CDR2 LQKENI. V shed 3 bases and J shed 5 bases, with 11 bases lying between them.

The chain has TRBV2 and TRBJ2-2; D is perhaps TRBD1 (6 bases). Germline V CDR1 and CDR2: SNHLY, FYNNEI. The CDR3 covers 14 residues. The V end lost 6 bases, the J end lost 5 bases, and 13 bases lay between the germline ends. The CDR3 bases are TGTGCCAGCAGCAAAAACAGGGAAACCGGGGAGCTGTTTTTT. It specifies CASSKNRETGELFF.